This TCR beta chain comes out of a study of OX40 agonist ivuxolimab in advanced cancers. Study overall: Of mixed ages from about 20 to 80 and averaging approximately 60 years, the group was approximately 80% male. Findings of the study overall: More expanded clones were seen, on average, in CD8+ T cells than in CD4+.

The method was immunoSEQ multiplex PCR; TCRdb's version includes in-frame clones alone and lacks a portion of them. The repertoire holds tens of thousands of clones, with around four fifths as singletons. This clone was counted only a few times. The antigen is undetermined. The V end was cut by 0 bases, the J end by 1 base, with 6 bases between. Germline lookup yields CDR1 KGHSH and CDR2 LQKENI. The CDR3 runs 14 residues. The receptor's source is an adult with an advanced solid tumor such as melanoma, head and neck, liver or kidney cancer. Sequenced material: CD4+ or CD8+ T cells sorted from blood, taken in a trial of the OX40 agonist ivuxolimab. V gene TRBV18 combines with J gene TRBJ1-2; no definite D call. CDR3 region: CASSPPSSNYGYTF. In nucleotides, the CDR3 is TGTGCCAGCTCACCACCGTCGAGTAACTATGGCTACACCTTC.